This T cell receptor beta chain is drawn from a study of T cells in localized non-small cell lung cancer. Study results and caveats: Researchers found a median approximately 50 of the top 100 tumor clones in adjacent lung. Higher blood T cell density went with longer overall survival. It remains possible that heterogeneity exists, since only one tumor region was sequenced. Of the tissues analyzed, uninvolved adjacent lung showed maximal T cell clonality, greater than tumor.

Sequenced by immunoSEQ multiplex PCR; TCRdb stores in-frame clones only, minus some. This sample has under 100,000 clones; approximately 90% occur once, and the top ten carry roughly 20%. This CDR3 is 15 amino acids long. Unmatched junction bases numbered 10, after V lost 0 bases and J lost 7 bases. The germline V gene encodes CDR1 SGHNT and CDR2 YYREEE (reference sequence). As concerns this clone: Its antigen is unknown.

This TCR was sampled from a woman aged 40-70 years with stage I squamous cell lung carcinoma. V and J are TRBV5-4 and TRBJ2-7; 7 positions match TRBD2. Here the sequenced sample was peripheral blood, taken before any cancer treatment. CDR3 amino acids: CASSLAAGVLKEQYF. The CDR3 DNA reads TGTGCCAGCAGCTTGGCGGCGGGGGTTTTGAAGGAGCAGTACTTC.